This entry lists 19 T cell receptor beta chains sequenced from one sample in a study of blood T cells in healthy people across ages. PCR was performed a second time for about 7 to 11 cycles using a sample-barcoded 5' primer and a J-beta primer mix. TCRdb reanalysed the 5' RACE reads using MiXCR and keeps one entry per CDR3 protein. The table lists under 2,000,000 distinct CDR3 sequences, about 50% of them singletons, with 2.1% in the top ten. Sample: blood. All receptors come from a woman between 40 and 50 years old in good health.

This clonotype was detected only a few times. This chain joins TRBV11-1 and TRBJ1-1, with D possibly being TRBD1 (6 bases). CDR3 length equals 12 residues. CDR1 is SGHAT and CDR2 is FQDESV in the germline V gene (reference sequence). V lost 8 bases and J lost 5, with 12 bases in between. The CDR3 DNA reads as TGTGCCAGCGTTCGAGGACAGACTGAAGCTTTCTTT. Translation gives CASVRGQTEAFF.

The CDR3 loop is CASSNSGKSYNEQFF. The CDR3 bases are TGTGCCAGCAGTAACAGCGGGAAGTCCTACAATGAGCAGTTCTTC. The chain employs TRBV28 and TRBJ2-1; 7 bases line up with TRBD2. Germline assignment: CDR1 MDHEN and CDR2 SYDVKM. The J segment lost 1 base and the V segment lost 5 bases, leaving 5 bases of the junction unmatched. The CDR3 runs to 15 residues.

The gene calls are TRBV12-3 or TRBV12-4 and TRBJ1-1; D is possibly TRBD1 (6 bases). The V and J ends lost 3 bases and 7 bases respectively, with 9 bases between them. This CDR3 is built from 12 residues. This chain's CDR3 is CASSLGADEAFF. The CDR3 nucleotides read TGTGCCAGCAGTTTGGGGGCAGATGAAGCTTTCTTT.

This clonotype has only a few counts. This sequence joins TRBV20-1 and TRBJ2-7; 8 bases are shared with TRBD2. The CDR3 length is 15 residues. V trimming: 5 bases; J trimming: 2 bases; junction bases outside the gene matches: 11. Per germline, CDR1 DFQATT and CDR2 SNEGSKA (reference sequence). The CDR3 loop reads CSAHWLAGGTYEQYF. The DNA of the CDR3 is TGCAGTGCTCATTGGTTGGCGGGGGGAACCTACGAGCAGTACTTC.

The chain couples TRBV6-6 to TRBJ1-2; D possibly corresponds to TRBD1 (6 bases). V lost 8 bases, J lost 4 bases, and 17 bases lay in between. There are 14 residues in the CDR3. Per germline, CDR1 MNHNY and CDR2 SVGAGI (reference sequence). CDR3 nucleotides: TGTGCCAGCGGGGGAGGGGGGATAGGCTATGGCTACACCTTC. Its translation is CASGGGGIGYGYTF.

This clonotype showed up just a few times. The J gene is TRBJ1-2, the V gene TRBV7-2; 11 bases match TRBD1. V was pared by 4 bases and J by 7 bases, with 2 bases of the junction left unmatched. Germline assignment: CDR1 SGHTA and CDR2 FQGNSA. The CDR3 spans 13 residues. The CDR3 DNA reads TGTGCCAGCAGCTGGACAGGGGGCACTGGCTACACCTTC. Protein sequence: CASSWTGGTGYTF.

The genes are TRBV6-6 and TRBJ2-5, with D perhaps matching TRBD1 (6 bases). The germline gives CDR1 MNHNY, CDR2 SVGAGI (reference sequence). Trimming took 2 bases from V and 2 from J, leaving 12 bases between them. There are 15 residues in the CDR3. The DNA of the CDR3 is TGTGCCAGCAGTTACCCACAGGGTCGGCAAGAGACCCAGTACTTC. As protein: CASSYPQGRQETQYF.

The genes are TRBV6-5 and TRBJ1-1; D is perhaps TRBD1 (5 bases). Germline values: CDR1 MNHEY, CDR2 SVGAGI. The ends were cut back, 0 bases at V and 0 bases at J, with 11 bases in the middle. CDR3 length: 16 amino acids. The CDR3 DNA reads TGTGCCAGCAGTTACTCAATGGGGCAGGTGAACACTGAAGCTTTCTTT. Translating it yields CASSYSMGQVNTEAFF.

V is TRBV20-1 and J is TRBJ2-1; D is perhaps TRBD1 (6 bases). The ends were cut back, 2 bases at V and 2 bases at J, with 16 bases in the middle. This CDR3 has 16 residues. CDR1 DFQATT and CDR2 SNEGSKA come from the germline V gene (reference sequence). The CDR3 DNA reads TGCAGTGCTAGACCCGTCAGAGGGGGACCCTACAATGAGCAGTTCTTC. Protein sequence: CSARPVRGGPYNEQFF.

The rearrangement joins TRBV20-1 to TRBJ1-1; 8 bases fit TRBD1. J lost 1 base, V lost 1 base, and 8 bases had no gene match. There are 16 residues in the CDR3. Germline CDR1 and CDR2: DFQATT and SNEGSKA (reference sequence). This chain's CDR3 is CSARGRTGIKNTEAFF. The CDR3 DNA is TGCAGTGCTAGAGGCCGGACAGGGATTAAGAACACTGAAGCTTTCTTT.

This clonotype was observed a few times. The genes are TRBV20-1 and TRBJ2-7; D unclear. Germline CDR1 is DFQATT and CDR2 is SNEGSKA (reference sequence). The CDR3 loop spans 15 amino acids. The ends were cut back, 0 bases at V and 2 bases at J, with 14 bases in the middle. CDR3 region: CSARDIDVEAYEQYF. The CDR3 DNA is TGCAGTGCTAGAGATATCGATGTGGAAGCCTACGAGCAGTACTTC.

This rearrangement joins TRBV6-2 or TRBV6-3 to TRBJ2-4, with 7 bases matching TRBD1. This CDR3 spans 14 amino acids. The germline gives CDR1 MNHEY, CDR2 SVGEGT. The V and J ends lost 2 bases and 10 bases, in that order; junction bases with no gene match: 8. CDR3 DNA sequence: TGTGCCAGCAGTTACGGGGGACAGAGGATAATTCAGTACTTC. Amino acids: CASSYGGQRIIQYF.

The chain recombines TRBV7-9 with TRBJ2-2; D tentatively reads TRBD1 or TRBD2 (5 bases each). Germline V gene sequence: CDR1 SEHNR, CDR2 FQNEAQ (reference sequence). This CDR3 has 13 residues. The germline V and J ends were trimmed by 8 bases and 4 bases, with 11 bases remaining between them. The CDR3 region has the DNA TGTGCCAGCCCCCGTGGGGGCACCGGGGAGCTGTTTTTT. Translated: CASPRGGTGELFF.

This clonotype was detected a few times. The chain carries TRBV29-1 and TRBJ2-1, with a possible D match to TRBD2 (6 bases). CDR1 is SQVTM and CDR2 is ANQGSEA in the germline V gene. V gave up 0 bases and J gave up 7 bases, with 16 bases separating them. This CDR3 is 15 amino acids long. Here the CDR3 DNA reads TGCAGCGTTGAAGATCGTGGCGGGACTGGGAATGAGCAGTTCTTC. It codes for CSVEDRGGTGNEQFF.

This clonotype was detected only a few times. V and J are TRBV6-2 or TRBV6-3 and TRBJ2-4, with D maybe TRBD1 (6 bases). The CDR3 has 17 amino acids. Germline V lookup: CDR1 MNHEY, CDR2 SVGEGT. Trimming pared 7 bases from V and 9 bases from J, leaving 28 bases between. The CDR3 bases are TGTGCCAGCACCCGAATCCCTAACTGGGACAAGTTGGGCATTCAGTACTTC. It translates to CASTRIPNWDKLGIQYF.

The chain joins TRBV20-1 to TRBJ2-2; 13 bases map to TRBD2. The CDR3 length is 18 residues. CDR1 DFQATT and CDR2 SNEGSKA come from the germline V gene (reference sequence). With 3 bases clipped from V and 0 bases from J, the junction kept 7 bases outside the gene matches. In DNA form, the CDR3 reads TGCAGTGCTAGTCATTTAACTAGCGGGAGGGCGAACACCGGGGAGCTGTTTTTT. The encoded protein is CSASHLTSGRANTGELFF.

This rearrangement joins TRBV29-1 to TRBJ2-7; 9 bases map to TRBD1. CDR3 length: 13 amino acids. The germline gives CDR1 SQVTM, CDR2 ANQGSEA. V trimming: 1 base; J trimming: 4 bases; junction bases outside the gene matches: 2. This CDR3 reads CSVEVGTGYEQYF. The DNA of the CDR3 is TGCAGCGTTGAAGTAGGGACAGGGTACGAGCAGTACTTC.

Regarding this clonotype: This may stem from a read error, because a much larger clone lies one nucleotide away. This chain joins TRBV7-9 and TRBJ1-1, with 9 bases lining up with TRBD1. Germline V gene lookup returns CDR1 SEHNR and CDR2 FQNEAQ (reference sequence). V shed 5 bases, J shed 5 bases, and the junction held 6 bases outside the gene matches. The CDR3 spans 14 residues. The CDR3 coding sequence is TGTGCCAGCAGCCCCGGGACAGGGAAAACTGAAGCTTTCTTT. Encoded protein: CASSPGTGKTEAFF.

The table lists this clonotype with a count of one. The rearrangement uses TRBV29-1 and TRBJ1-4; 8 bases align to TRBD1. Trimming removed 5 bases from V and 5 bases from J; junction bases left unmatched: 4. The CDR3 length is 13 residues. Germline CDR1 is SQVTM and CDR2 is ANQGSEA. CDR3: CSVNRDRNEKLFF. Here the CDR3 DNA reads TGCAGCGTTAATAGGGACAGGAATGAAAAACTGTTTTTT. Supplemented by reference TRBV29-1 and TRBJ1-4, the full variable domain reads SAVISQKPSRDICQRGTSLTIQCQVDSQVTMMFWYRQQPGQSLTLIATANQGSEATYESGFVIDKFPISRPNLTFSTLTVSNMSPEDSSIYLCSVNRDRNEKLFFGSGTQLSVL.